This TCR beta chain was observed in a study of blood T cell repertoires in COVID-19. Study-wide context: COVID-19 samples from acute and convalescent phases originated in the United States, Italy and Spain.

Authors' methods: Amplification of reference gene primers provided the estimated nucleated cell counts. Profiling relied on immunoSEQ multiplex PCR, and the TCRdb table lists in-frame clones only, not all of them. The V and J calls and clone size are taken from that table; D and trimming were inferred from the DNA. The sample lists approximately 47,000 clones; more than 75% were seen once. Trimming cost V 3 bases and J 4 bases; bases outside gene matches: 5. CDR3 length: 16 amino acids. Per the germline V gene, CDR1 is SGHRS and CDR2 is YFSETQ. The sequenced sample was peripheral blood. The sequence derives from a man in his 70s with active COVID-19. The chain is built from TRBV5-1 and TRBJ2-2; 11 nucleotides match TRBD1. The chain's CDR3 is CASSSRDRGSTGELFF. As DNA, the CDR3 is TGCGCCAGCAGCTCCCGGGACAGGGGGTCCACCGGGGAGCTGTTTTTT.